This TCR beta chain originates from a study of shared clonotypes between healthy human individuals. The CDR3 length is 13 residues. V lost 4 bases and J lost 2, with 7 bases in between. The germline V gene has CDR1 MNHEY and CDR2 SMNVEV (reference sequence). Positively selected for CCR7, the CD45RO-negative cells used as naive CD8 cells excluded terminally differentiated effector memory CD45RA+ cells. Produced via immunoSEQ multiplex PCR; TCRdb's table is partial and in-frame only. This table holds 550,000 to 650,000 clones, approximately 96% found once. Input material: naive CD8+ T cells sorted from blood. The rearrangement uses TRBV27 and TRBJ2-3, with no clear D. This TCR was sampled from a woman aged 25 to 39 in good health. The CDR3 loop is CASSSANTDTQYF. The CDR3 nucleotides read TGTGCCAGCAGTTCCGCCAACACAGATACGCAGTATTTT.